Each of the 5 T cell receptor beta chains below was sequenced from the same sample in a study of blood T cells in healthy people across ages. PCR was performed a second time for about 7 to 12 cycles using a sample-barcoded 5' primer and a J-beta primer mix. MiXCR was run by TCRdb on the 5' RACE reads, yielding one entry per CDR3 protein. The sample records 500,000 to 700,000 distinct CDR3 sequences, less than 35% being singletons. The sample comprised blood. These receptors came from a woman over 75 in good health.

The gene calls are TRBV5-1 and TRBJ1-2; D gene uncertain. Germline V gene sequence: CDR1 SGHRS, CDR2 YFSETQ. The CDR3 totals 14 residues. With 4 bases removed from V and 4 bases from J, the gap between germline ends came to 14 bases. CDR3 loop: CASSGGLSSYGYTF. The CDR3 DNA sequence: TGCGCCAGCAGCGGAGGCCTCTCGTCCTATGGCTACACCTTC.

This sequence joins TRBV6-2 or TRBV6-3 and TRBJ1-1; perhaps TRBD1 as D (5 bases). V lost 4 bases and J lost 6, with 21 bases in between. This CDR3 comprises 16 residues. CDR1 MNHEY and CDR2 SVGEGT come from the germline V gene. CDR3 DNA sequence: TGTGCCAGCAGTTTCGCGCAGGGAGGGTCCAGGGCTGAAGCTTTCTTT. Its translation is CASSFAQGGSRAEAFF.

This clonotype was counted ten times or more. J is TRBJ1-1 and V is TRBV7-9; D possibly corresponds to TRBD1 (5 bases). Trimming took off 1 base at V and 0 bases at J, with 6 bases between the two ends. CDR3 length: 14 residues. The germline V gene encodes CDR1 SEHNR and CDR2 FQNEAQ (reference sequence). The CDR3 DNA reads TGTGCCAGCAGCTTAGGACAGTTGAACACTGAAGCTTTCTTT. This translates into CASSLGQLNTEAFF.

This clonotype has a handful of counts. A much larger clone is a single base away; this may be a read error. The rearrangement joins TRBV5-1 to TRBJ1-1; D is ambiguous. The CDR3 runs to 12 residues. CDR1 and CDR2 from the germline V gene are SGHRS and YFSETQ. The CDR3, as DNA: TGCGTCAGCAGTAACATGAACACTGAAGCTTTCTTT. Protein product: CVSSNMNTEAFF.

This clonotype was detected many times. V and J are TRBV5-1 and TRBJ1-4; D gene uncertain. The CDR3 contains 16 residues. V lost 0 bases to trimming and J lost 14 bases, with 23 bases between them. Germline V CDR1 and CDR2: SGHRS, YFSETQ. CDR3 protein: CASSLGGIQTMDRLFF. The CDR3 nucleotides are TGCGCCAGCAGCTTGGGTGGGATACAGACTATGGATCGGCTGTTTTTT.